Following are 26 T cell receptor beta chains from one sample sequenced in a study of blood T cell repertoires in COVID-19. Sequencing used immunoSEQ multiplex PCR; TCRdb keeps in-frame clones, though not all of them. The table includes about 80,000 clones, roughly 85% detected once. Specimen: peripheral blood. The receptors were sampled from a man aged 45-60 years with COVID-19, enrolled during active disease.

CDR3 amino acids: CASSPSLSGSYEQYF. The CDR3 nucleotides read TGTGCCAGCAGCCCCTCACTGAGCGGTTCCTACGAGCAGTACTTC. The chain employs TRBV6-2 or TRBV6-3 and TRBJ2-7; D is perhaps TRBD2 (5 bases). CDR1 MNHEY and CDR2 SVGEGT come from the germline V gene. This CDR3 comprises 15 residues. V was cut by 6 bases and J by 1 base, with 16 bases left in between.

This clone has more than one count but fewer than ten. The rearrangement uses TRBV27 and TRBJ2-7; a weak D match, TRBD1 (5 bases). This CDR3 spans 13 amino acids. Trimming stripped 5 bases from V and 1 base from J, with 9 bases between. Germline loops: CDR1 MNHEY, CDR2 SMNVEV (reference sequence). The CDR3 region is CASSPQVSYEQYF. The CDR3 coding sequence is TGTGCCAGCAGTCCACAGGTGTCCTACGAGCAGTACTTC.

The chain combines TRBV20-1 with TRBJ2-2; perhaps TRBD1 as D (6 bases). In germline, CDR1 is DFQATT, CDR2 SNEGSKA (reference sequence). V gave up 3 bases and J gave up 7 bases, with 15 bases separating them. This CDR3 comprises 14 residues. CDR3 nucleotide sequence: TGCAGTGCTAGTGCAGGGGCGATAATCGGGGAGCTGTTTTTT. Translation: CSASAGAIIGELFF.

This chain connects TRBV5-1 to TRBJ2-5; 7 bases map to TRBD1. The CDR3 consists of 13 residues. The V and J ends lost 4 bases and 2 bases, in that order; junction bases with no gene match: 2. Germline loops: CDR1 SGHRS, CDR2 YFSETQ. The CDR3 nucleotides read TGCGCCAGCAGCCGACAGGGTCAAGAGACCCAGTACTTC. It translates to CASSRQGQETQYF.

CDR3 nucleotide sequence: TGTGCCAGCAGCTTGGCGACAGGGTTCGGGGAGCTGTTTTTT. It translates to CASSLATGFGELFF. The chain recombines TRBV5-6 with TRBJ2-2; 7 nucleotides line up with TRBD1. J gave up 7 bases and V 0 bases, and 3 bases lay outside the gene matches. In germline, CDR1 is SGHDT, CDR2 YYEEEE. This CDR3 contains 14 residues.

In DNA, the CDR3 is TGTGCCAGCAGTGAAGGTACAGGGCGAGGCCAGCCCCAGCATTTT. Amino acids: CASSEGTGRGQPQHF. The chain joins TRBV6-1 to TRBJ1-5, with a tentative D call TRBD1 (6 bases). V lost 1 base to trimming and J lost 7 bases, with 14 bases between them. CDR3 length: 15 amino acids. The germline gives CDR1 MNHNS, CDR2 SASEGT.

This clone was recorded only once. The chain recombines TRBV3-1 (or the pseudogene TRBV3-2) with TRBJ2-1; D is ambiguous. Trimming cost V 2 bases and J 7 bases, with 6 bases left between them. Germline lookup yields CDR1 LGHDT and CDR2 YNNKEL (reference sequence). CDR3 length: 12 residues. The CDR3 here is CASSQKQNEQFF. The CDR3 bases are TGTGCCAGCAGCCAAAAACAGAATGAGCAGTTCTTC.

The genes are TRBV3-1 (or the pseudogene TRBV3-2) and TRBJ2-7, with 8 bases fitting TRBD2. The CDR3 has 16 residues. The junction had 8 bases not matched to a gene; V was cut back by 4 bases and J by 0 bases. Germline loops: CDR1 LGHDT, CDR2 YNNKEL (reference sequence). CDR3 residues: CASSPSSGWSSYEQYF. The CDR3 DNA follows: TGTGCCAGCAGCCCCTCTAGCGGGTGGAGCTCCTACGAGCAGTACTTC.

This CDR3 reads CASSPGRDQLYGYTF. The CDR3 DNA reads TGTGCCAGCTCACCAGGGAGGGACCAACTCTATGGCTACACCTTC. The rearrangement links TRBV18 to TRBJ1-2; tentatively, D is TRBD1 (5 bases). V was cut by 2 bases and J by 4 bases, with 14 bases left in between. The CDR3 loop spans 15 amino acids. Per the germline V gene, CDR1 is KGHSH and CDR2 is LQKENI. The variable domain in full, with the rest retrieved from reference TRBV18 and TRBJ1-2, is NAGVMQNPRHLVRRRGQEARLRCSPMKGHSHVYWYRQLPEEGLKFMVYLQKENIIDESGMPKERFSAEFPKEGPSILRIQQVVRGDSAAYFCASSPGRDQLYGYTFGSGTRLTVV.

The chain combines TRBV7-2 with TRBJ2-1; 7 bases agree with TRBD2. Unmatched junction bases numbered 4, after V lost 5 bases and J lost 0 bases. The CDR3 extends over 15 amino acids. CDR1 and CDR2 (germline): SGHTA, FQGNSA. The CDR3 DNA follows: TGTGCCAGCAGCATAAAGCGGGGCTCCTACAATGAGCAGTTCTTC. Translated, it gives CASSIKRGSYNEQFF.

The J gene is TRBJ2-5, the V gene TRBV7-9, with TRBD2 matching over 8 bases. The germline V gene has CDR1 SEHNR and CDR2 FQNEAQ (reference sequence). The CDR3 totals 14 residues. Trimming at V came to 8 bases and at J to 3 bases, leaving 8 bases not matched to a gene. DNA for the CDR3: TGTGCCAGCCGCAGCGGGAGTTTAGAAGAGACCCAGTACTTC. The encoded protein is CASRSGSLEETQYF.

The chain employs TRBV19 and TRBJ2-5; 13 bases line up with TRBD2. Germline loops: CDR1 LNHDA, CDR2 SQIVND (reference sequence). This CDR3 comprises 16 residues. Unmatched junction bases numbered 4, after V lost 5 bases and J lost 1 base. The CDR3, as DNA: TGTGCCAGTAGTGGACTAGCGGGAGACACCCAAGAGACCCAGTACTTC. It codes for CASSGLAGDTQETQYF.

The genes are TRBV18 and TRBJ2-7, with 8 nucleotides matching TRBD1. V lost 3 bases, J lost 3 bases, and 4 bases stayed unmatched. Looked up from germline, CDR1 is KGHSH and CDR2 is LQKENI. This CDR3 has 14 amino acids. In DNA, the CDR3 is TGTGCCAGCTCACCGCCCGGGACAGGCTACGAGCAGTACTTC. It specifies CASSPPGTGYEQYF.

The V and J genes are TRBV18 and TRBJ1-1, with D unresolved. The CDR3 has 14 residues. Trimming cost V 6 bases and J 2 bases, with 13 bases left between them. Germline V gene data show CDR1 as KGHSH and CDR2 as LQKENI. The chain's CDR3 is CASSLRTGNTEAFF. The CDR3 DNA reads as TGTGCCAGCTCGCTTAGGACGGGAAACACTGAAGCTTTCTTT.

This clone turned up a few times. This rearrangement joins TRBV7-6 to TRBJ2-1; D is perhaps TRBD2 (5 bases). CDR3 length: 17 residues. Germline V gene sequence: CDR1 SGHVS, CDR2 FNYEAQ. V was clipped by 0 bases and J by 3 bases, with 15 bases between them. DNA for the CDR3: TGTGCCAGCAGCTTAGCGCAGTCGGGAATCTTCTACAATGAGCAGTTCTTC. It translates to CASSLAQSGIFYNEQFF.

This clone was picked up a small number of times. The J gene is TRBJ1-1, the V gene TRBV25-1; 7 bases are a match to TRBD1. From germline, CDR1 is MGHDK and CDR2 SYGVNS. The CDR3 runs to 14 residues. V dropped 1 base and J dropped 4; count of bases not matched to a gene: 3. In DNA form, the CDR3 reads TGTGCCAGCAGTGAATCACCAGGGGGCACTGAAGCTTTCTTT. This sequence encodes CASSESPGGTEAFF. The full variable domain, in which reference TRBV25-1 and TRBJ1-1 provide the parts outside the CDR3, is EADIYQTPRYLVIGTGKKITLECSQTMGHDKMYWYQQDPGMELHLIHYSYGVNSTEKGDLSSESTVSRIRTEHFPLTLESARPSHTSQYLCASSESPGGTEAFFGQGTRLTVV.

The chain joins TRBV18 to TRBJ1-1; D gene ambiguous. V dropped 3 bases and J dropped 1 base, with 9 bases sitting between them. Germline V gene data show CDR1 as KGHSH and CDR2 as LQKENI. The CDR3 is 14 residues long. CDR3 in amino acids: CASSPRGSNTEAFF. The CDR3 DNA is TGTGCCAGCTCACCCCGCGGGTCGAACACTGAAGCTTTCTTT. Filled out from reference TRBV18 and TRBJ1-1, the complete variable domain reads NAGVMQNPRHLVRRRGQEARLRCSPMKGHSHVYWYRQLPEEGLKFMVYLQKENIIDESGMPKERFSAEFPKEGPSILRIQQVVRGDSAAYFCASSPRGSNTEAFFGQGTRLTVV.

The chain couples TRBV5-1 to TRBJ2-1, with a tentative D call TRBD1 (5 bases). V gave up 2 bases and J gave up 9 bases, with 15 bases separating them. Germline V gives CDR1 SGHRS, CDR2 YFSETQ. This CDR3 has 14 residues. The CDR3 DNA reads TGCGCCAGCAGCTTTCCAAGGGGCGTTGGTGAGCAGTTCTTC. Protein sequence: CASSFPRGVGEQFF.

The J gene is TRBJ1-4, the V gene TRBV19; D is perhaps TRBD1 (5 bases). The germline V and J ends were trimmed by 6 bases and 17 bases, with 22 bases remaining between them. The length of the CDR3 is 13 residues. Germline V gives CDR1 LNHDA, CDR2 SQIVND (reference sequence). CDR3 region: CASSPTGDDEGFF. DNA of the CDR3: TGTGCCAGTAGCCCTACGGGGGACGATGAAGGTTTTTTT.

This clone has only a few counts. The V call is TRBV6-5, the J call TRBJ1-4, with D maybe TRBD1 (5 bases). Germline V lookup: CDR1 MNHEY, CDR2 SVGAGI. The CDR3 is 15 amino acids. V was clipped by 3 bases and J by 6 bases, with 14 bases between them. In DNA, the CDR3 is TGTGCCAGCAGTTATGGCAGGGAGGGTGATGAAAAACTGTTTTTT. Protein sequence: CASSYGREGDEKLFF.

The chain uses TRBV7-9 and TRBJ2-1, with 9 bases that match TRBD2. The CDR3 covers 15 residues. Germline values: CDR1 SEHNR, CDR2 FQNEAQ (reference sequence). With 5 bases clipped from V and 9 bases from J, the junction kept 11 bases outside the gene matches. Here the CDR3 reads CASSLSASGKGEQFF. CDR3 nucleotides: TGTGCCAGCAGCCTTTCCGCTAGCGGGAAGGGTGAGCAGTTCTTC. Filled out from reference TRBV7-9 and TRBJ2-1, the complete variable domain reads DTGVSQNPRHKITKRGQNVTFRCDPISEHNRLYWYRQTLGQGPEFLTYFQNEAQLEKSRLLSDRFSAERPKGSFSTLEIQRTEQGDSAMYLCASSLSASGKGEQFFGPGTRLTVL.

The rearrangement links TRBV7-9 to TRBJ2-7, with no clear D. The CDR3 contains 14 residues. From germline, CDR1 is SEHNR and CDR2 FQNEAQ (reference sequence). Trimming stripped 0 bases from V and 6 bases from J, with 12 bases between. This CDR3 is CASSLAPSTSEQYF. CDR3 nucleotides: TGTGCCAGCAGCTTAGCGCCATCGACATCCGAGCAGTACTTC.

The rearrangement uses TRBV11-2 and TRBJ2-3; D is perhaps TRBD1 (6 bases). Trimming took 4 bases from V and 2 from J, leaving 10 bases between them. The germline V gene has CDR1 SGHAT and CDR2 FQNNGV. CDR3 length equals 14 residues. The CDR3 sequence: CASSSDRLTDTQYF. CDR3 nucleotide sequence: TGTGCCAGCAGCTCCGACAGGCTCACAGATACGCAGTATTTT. The full variable domain, with the rest looked up from reference TRBV11-2 and TRBJ2-3, is EAGVAQSPRYKIIEKRQSVAFWCNPISGHATLYWYQQILGQGPKLLIQFQNNGVVDDSQLPKDRFSAERLKGVDSTLKIQPAKLEDSAVYLCASSSDRLTDTQYFGPGTRLTVL.

The rearrangement links TRBV7-9 to TRBJ1-2, with D tentatively TRBD1 (5 bases). Between the trimmed V and J ends, which lost 11 bases and 5 bases, there was a span of 24 bases. The CDR3 is 15 residues long. Per the germline V gene, CDR1 is SEHNR and CDR2 is FQNEAQ (reference sequence). The CDR3 loop reads CAGGDDGVVQYGYTF. As DNA, the CDR3 is TGTGCCGGAGGGGATGACGGGGTGGTTCAATATGGCTACACCTTC. Drawing the rest from reference TRBV7-9 and TRBJ1-2, the complete variable domain is DTGVSQNPRHKITKRGQNVTFRCDPISEHNRLYWYRQTLGQGPEFLTYFQNEAQLEKSRLLSDRFSAERPKGSFSTLEIQRTEQGDSAMYLCAGGDDGVVQYGYTFGSGTRLTVV.

This clone was detected a few times. CDR3 amino acids: CASSFSHGLAGGPRAKNIQYF. The DNA of the CDR3 is TGTGCCAGCAGTTTTTCCCATGGACTAGCGGGAGGGCCGAGGGCCAAAAACATTCAGTACTTC. The chain recombines TRBV28 with TRBJ2-4, with TRBD2 matching 15 bases. Losses at the gene ends were 3 bases for V and 1 base for J; bases not matched to a gene: 13. The CDR3 is made up of 21 amino acids. From germline, CDR1 is MDHEN and CDR2 SYDVKM.

This chain uses TRBV27 with TRBJ2-1; 9 bases match TRBD1. The V segment lost 6 bases and the J segment 6 bases; nucleotides outside the gene matches: 9. Germline CDR1 and CDR2: MNHEY and SMNVEV (reference sequence). The CDR3 covers 15 residues. CDR3 sequence: CASSVPGQGRNEQFF. CDR3 bases: TGTGCCAGCAGCGTTCCGGGACAGGGTCGCAATGAGCAGTTCTTC.